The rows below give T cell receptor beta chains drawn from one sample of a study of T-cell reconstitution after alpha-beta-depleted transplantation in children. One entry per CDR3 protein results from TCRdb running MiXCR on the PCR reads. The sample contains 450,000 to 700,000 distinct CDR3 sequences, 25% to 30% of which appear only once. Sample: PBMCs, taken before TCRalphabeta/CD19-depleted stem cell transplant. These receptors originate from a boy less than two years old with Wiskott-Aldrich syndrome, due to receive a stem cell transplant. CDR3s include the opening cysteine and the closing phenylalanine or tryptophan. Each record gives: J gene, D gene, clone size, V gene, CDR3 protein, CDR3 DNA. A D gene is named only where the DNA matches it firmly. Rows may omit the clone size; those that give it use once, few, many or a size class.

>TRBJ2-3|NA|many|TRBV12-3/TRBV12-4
CASSFVGTSTDTQYF
TGTGCCAGCAGTTTTGTGGGTACTAGCACAGATACGCAGTATTTT
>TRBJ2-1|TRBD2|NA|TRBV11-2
CASSVTSVLASSYNEQFF
TGTGCCAGCAGCGTCACGTCCGTACTAGCGTCATCCTACAATGAGCAGTTCTTC
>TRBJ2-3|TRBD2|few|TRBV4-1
CASSQLTSGILDTQYF
TGCGCCAGCAGCCAACTCACTAGCGGGATTCTAGATACGCAGTATTTT
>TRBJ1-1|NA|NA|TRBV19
CASTRSGGITEAFF
TGTGCCAGTACCCGATCGGGAGGGATCACTGAAGCTTTCTTT
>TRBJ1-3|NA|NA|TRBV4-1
CASSQEWGSRLNTIYF
TGCGCCAGCAGCCAAGAGTGGGGGTCCCGCCTCAACACCATATATTTT
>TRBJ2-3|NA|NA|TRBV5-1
CASSTGLTDTQYF
TGCGCCAGCAGCACGGGACTCACAGATACGCAGTATTTT
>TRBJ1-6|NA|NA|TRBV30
CAWGQSPRSPLHF
TGTGCCTGGGGACAGTCGCCTCGTTCACCCCTCCACTTT
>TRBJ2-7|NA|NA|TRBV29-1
CSVTGSYYEQYF
TGCAGCGTGACGGGCAGTTACTACGAGCAGTACTTC
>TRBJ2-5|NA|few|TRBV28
CASNGGLETQYF
TGTGCCAGCAATGGGGGGCTCGAGACCCAGTACTTC
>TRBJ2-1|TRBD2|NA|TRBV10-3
CAIRPGLAGAMFF
TGTGCCATCAGACCGGGACTAGCGGGAGCCATGTTCTTC
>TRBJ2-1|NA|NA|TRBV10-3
CAISESGALGNEQFF
TGTGCCATCAGTGAGTCTGGGGCACTAGGGAATGAGCAGTTCTTC
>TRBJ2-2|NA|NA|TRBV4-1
CASSQVSLTGELFF
TGCGCCAGCAGCCAAGTCTCTCTAACCGGGGAGCTGTTTTTT
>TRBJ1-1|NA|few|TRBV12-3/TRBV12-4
CASSSRTMNTEAFF
TGTGCCAGCAGTTCAAGAACTATGAACACTGAAGCTTTCTTT
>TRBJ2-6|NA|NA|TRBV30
CAWSLFSSGANVLTF
TGTGCCTGGAGTCTCTTCAGCTCTGGGGCCAACGTCCTGACTTTC
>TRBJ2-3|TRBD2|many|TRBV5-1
CASSLILAGTDTQYF
TGCGCCAGCAGCTTGATCCTAGCGGGAACAGATACGCAGTATTTT
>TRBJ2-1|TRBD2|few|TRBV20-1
CSAPRGLAGGTYNEQFF
TGCAGTGCGCCAAGGGGACTAGCGGGGGGAACCTACAATGAGCAGTTCTTC
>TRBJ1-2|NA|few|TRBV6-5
CASSSQYSGYTF
TGTGCCAGCAGTTCCCAATATAGCGGCTACACCTTC
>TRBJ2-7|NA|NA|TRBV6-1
CASSAGTRSSYEQYF
TGTGCCAGCAGTGCTGGGACGAGAAGCTCCTACGAGCAGTACTTC
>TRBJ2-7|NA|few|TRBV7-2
CASSPSLGRAAYEQYF
TGTGCCAGCAGCCCCAGTCTCGGCAGGGCGGCCTACGAGCAGTACTTC
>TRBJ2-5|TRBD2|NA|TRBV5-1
CASSSGLAARAFMEQETQYF
TGCGCCAGCAGCTCTGGACTAGCGGCACGAGCGTTCATGGAACAAGAGACCCAGTACTTC
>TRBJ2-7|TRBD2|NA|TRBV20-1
CSAGGSGSSYEQYF
TGCAGTGCTGGGGGTAGCGGGAGCTCCTACGAGCAGTACTTC
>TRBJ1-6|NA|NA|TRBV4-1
CASSQEGGRGNSPLHF
TGCGCCAGCAGCCAAGAAGGAGGCAGGGGAAATTCACCCCTCCACTTT
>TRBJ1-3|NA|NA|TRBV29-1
CSAGPVGGGNTIYF
TGCAGCGCCGGGCCTGTCGGGGGAGGAAACACCATATATTTT
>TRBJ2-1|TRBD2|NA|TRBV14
CASSQEVQRDYNEQFF
TGTGCCAGCAGCCAAGAAGTCCAGCGGGACTACAATGAGCAGTTCTTC
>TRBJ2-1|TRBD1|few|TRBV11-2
CASSFTGQGYNEQFF
TGTGCCAGCAGCTTTACGGGACAGGGGTACAATGAGCAGTTCTTC
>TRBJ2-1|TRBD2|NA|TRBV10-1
CASSGFRGTSGAQYLYNEQFF
TGCGCCAGCAGTGGATTCCGGGGGACTAGCGGTGCCCAATACCTATACAATGAGCAGTTCTTC
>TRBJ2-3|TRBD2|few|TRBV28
CASSRAGITDTQYF
TGTGCCAGCAGCCGAGCGGGGATCACAGATACGCAGTATTTT
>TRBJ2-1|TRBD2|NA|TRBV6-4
CASSDRLAGTNEQFF
TGTGCCAGCAGTGACCGACTAGCGGGCACCAATGAGCAGTTCTTC
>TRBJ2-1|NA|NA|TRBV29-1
CSVEWFPAGLNEQFF
TGCAGCGTTGAATGGTTTCCGGCGGGGCTCAATGAGCAGTTCTTC
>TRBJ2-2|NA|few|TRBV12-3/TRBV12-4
CASSLSGTNTGELFF
TGTGCCAGCAGTCTTTCAGGGACGAACACCGGGGAGCTGTTTTTT
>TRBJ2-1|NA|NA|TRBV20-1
CSARGNLVAEQFF
TGCAGTGCTAGAGGTAACCTAGTCGCTGAGCAGTTCTTC
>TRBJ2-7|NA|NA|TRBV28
CASSLPPGYEQYF
TGTGCCAGCAGTTTGCCCCCCGGTTACGAGCAGTACTTC
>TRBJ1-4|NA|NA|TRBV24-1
CATSDPTAQTNEKLFF
TGTGCCACCAGTGATCCCACCGCACAGACTAATGAAAAACTGTTTTTT
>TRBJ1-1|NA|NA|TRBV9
CASSVVATGYTEAFF
TGTGCCAGCAGCGTAGTGGCCACGGGTTACACTGAAGCTTTCTTT
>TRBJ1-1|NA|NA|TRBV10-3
CAISGAIYTEAFF
TGTGCCATCAGCGGGGCAATCTACACTGAAGCTTTCTTT
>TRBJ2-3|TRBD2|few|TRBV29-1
CSVAGRVTDTQYF
TGCAGCGTTGCAGGGAGGGTGACAGATACGCAGTATTTT
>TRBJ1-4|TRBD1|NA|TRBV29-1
CSVLRDRGEKLFF
TGCAGCGTACTCCGGGACAGGGGCGAAAAACTGTTTTTT
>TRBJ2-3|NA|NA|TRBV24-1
CATSDLGHSTDTQYF
TGTGCCACCAGTGATTTGGGACACAGCACAGATACGCAGTATTTT
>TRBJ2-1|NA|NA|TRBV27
CATRILQGFGNEQFF
TGTGCCACCAGAATATTACAGGGTTTTGGGAATGAGCAGTTCTTC
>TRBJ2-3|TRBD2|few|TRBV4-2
CASSQEKSPLAGSDTQYF
TGTGCCAGCAGCCAAGAAAAAAGTCCACTAGCGGGTTCAGATACGCAGTATTTT
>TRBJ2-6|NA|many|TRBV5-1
CASSLGVAGANVLTF
TGCGCCAGCAGCTTGGGAGTAGCTGGGGCCAACGTCCTGACTTTC
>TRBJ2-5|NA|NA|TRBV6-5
CASSSTGRPETQYF
TGTGCCAGCAGTTCCACGGGACGGCCCGAGACCCAGTACTTC
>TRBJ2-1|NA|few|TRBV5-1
CASSLESENYFF
TGCGCCAGCAGCTTGGAATCAGAGAACTACTTCTTC
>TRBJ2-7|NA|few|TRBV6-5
CASSYGDSGPYEQYF
TGTGCCAGCAGTTACGGAGATAGCGGCCCCTACGAGCAGTACTTC
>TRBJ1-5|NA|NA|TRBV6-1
CASSEYPTAQPQHF
TGTGCCAGCAGTGAATACCCGACAGCTCAGCCCCAGCATTTT
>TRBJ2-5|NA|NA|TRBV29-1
CSVDETQYF
TGCAGCGTTGACGAGACCCAGTACTTC
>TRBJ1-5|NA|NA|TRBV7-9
CASSLGDRTGQPQHF
TGTGCCAGCAGCTTAGGTGACAGGACGGGGCAGCCCCAGCATTTT
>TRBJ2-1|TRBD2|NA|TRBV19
CASSIAGRANEQFF
TGTGCCAGTAGTATAGCCGGGAGGGCCAATGAGCAGTTCTTC
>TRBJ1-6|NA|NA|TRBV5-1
CASSSWPNDADSPLHF
TGCGCCAGCAGCTCCTGGCCCAATGACGCGGATTCACCCCTCCACTTT
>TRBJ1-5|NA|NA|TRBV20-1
CSALRVGNQPQHF
TGCAGTGCTCTAAGGGTCGGCAATCAGCCCCAGCATTTT
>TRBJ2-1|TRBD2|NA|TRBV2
CASSERVQAGDKRVNEQFF
TGTGCCAGCAGTGAGAGAGTACAGGCGGGAGATAAGAGGGTCAATGAGCAGTTCTTC
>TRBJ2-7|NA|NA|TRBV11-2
CASSLTQNYEQYF
TGTGCCAGCAGCCTCACACAGAACTACGAGCAGTACTTC
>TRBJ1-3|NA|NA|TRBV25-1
CASSEQQNTIYF
TGTGCCAGCAGTGAACAGCAAAACACCATATATTTT